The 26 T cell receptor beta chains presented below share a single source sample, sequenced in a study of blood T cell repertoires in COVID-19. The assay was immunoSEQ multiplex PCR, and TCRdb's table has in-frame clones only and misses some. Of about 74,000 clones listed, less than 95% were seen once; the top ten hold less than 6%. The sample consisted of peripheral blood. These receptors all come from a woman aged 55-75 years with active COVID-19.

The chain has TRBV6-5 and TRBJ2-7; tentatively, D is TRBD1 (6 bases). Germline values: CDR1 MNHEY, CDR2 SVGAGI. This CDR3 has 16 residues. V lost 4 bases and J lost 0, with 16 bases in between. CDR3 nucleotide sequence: TGTGCCAGCAGTTCTACTCACAGGGCCAGCTCCTACGAGCAGTACTTC. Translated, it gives CASSSTHRASSYEQYF.

The CDR3 sequence: CASSGLGQGEQLAKNIQYF. CDR3 bases: TGCGCCAGCAGCGGATTGGGACAGGGAGAACAACTAGCCAAAAACATTCAGTACTTC. The rearrangement joins TRBV5-1 to TRBJ2-4; 9 bases match TRBD1. V lost 4 bases, J lost 0 bases, and 14 bases stayed unmatched. The CDR3 length is 19 residues. Germline loops: CDR1 SGHRS, CDR2 YFSETQ.

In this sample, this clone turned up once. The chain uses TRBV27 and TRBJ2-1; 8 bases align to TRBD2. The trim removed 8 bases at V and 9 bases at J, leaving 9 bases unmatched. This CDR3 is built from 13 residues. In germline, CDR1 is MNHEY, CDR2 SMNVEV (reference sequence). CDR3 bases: TGTGCCAGCGCCAGCGGGAGTGAAGGTGAGCAGTTCTTC. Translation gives CASASGSEGEQFF.

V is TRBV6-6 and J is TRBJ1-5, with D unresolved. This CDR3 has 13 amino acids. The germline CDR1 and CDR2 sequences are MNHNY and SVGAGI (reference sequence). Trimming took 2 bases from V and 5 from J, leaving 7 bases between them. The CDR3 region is CASSYSRDQPQHF. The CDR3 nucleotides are TGTGCCAGCAGTTACAGTAGAGATCAGCCCCAGCATTTT.

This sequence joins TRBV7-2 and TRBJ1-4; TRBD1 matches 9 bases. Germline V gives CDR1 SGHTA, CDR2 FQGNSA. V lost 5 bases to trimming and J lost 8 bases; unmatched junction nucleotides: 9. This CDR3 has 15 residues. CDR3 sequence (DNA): TGTGCCAGCAGCCGTACAGGGGGCCCTCAGGAAAAACTGTTTTTT. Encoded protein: CASSRTGGPQEKLFF.

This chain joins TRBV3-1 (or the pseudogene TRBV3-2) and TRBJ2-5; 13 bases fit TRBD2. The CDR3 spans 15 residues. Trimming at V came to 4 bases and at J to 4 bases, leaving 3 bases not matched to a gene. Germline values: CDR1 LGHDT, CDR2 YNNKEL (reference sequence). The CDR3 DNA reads TGTGCCAGCAGCCCACTAGCGGGAGGGCGAGAGACCCAGTACTTC. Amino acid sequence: CASSPLAGGRETQYF.

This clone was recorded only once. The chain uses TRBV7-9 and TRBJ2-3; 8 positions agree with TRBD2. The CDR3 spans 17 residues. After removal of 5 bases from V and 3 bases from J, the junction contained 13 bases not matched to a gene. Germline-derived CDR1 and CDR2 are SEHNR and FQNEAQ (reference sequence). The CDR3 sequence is CASSPGSAGVFTDTQYF. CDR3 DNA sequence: TGTGCCAGCAGCCCAGGGTCAGCGGGAGTGTTTACAGATACGCAGTATTTT.

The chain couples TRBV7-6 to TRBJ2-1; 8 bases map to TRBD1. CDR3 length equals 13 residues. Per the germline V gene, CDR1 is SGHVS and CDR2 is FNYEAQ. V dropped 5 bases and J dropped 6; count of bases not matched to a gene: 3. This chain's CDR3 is CASSKDRANEQFF. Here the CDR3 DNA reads TGTGCCAGCAGCAAGGACAGGGCCAATGAGCAGTTCTTC.

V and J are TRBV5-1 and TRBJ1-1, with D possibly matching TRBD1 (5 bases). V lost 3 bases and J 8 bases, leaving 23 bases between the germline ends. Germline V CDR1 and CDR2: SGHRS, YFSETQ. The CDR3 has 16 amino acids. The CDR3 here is CASSSPSGGTQGEAFF. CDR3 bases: TGCGCCAGCAGCTCCCCTTCGGGGGGGACCCAAGGGGAAGCTTTCTTT.

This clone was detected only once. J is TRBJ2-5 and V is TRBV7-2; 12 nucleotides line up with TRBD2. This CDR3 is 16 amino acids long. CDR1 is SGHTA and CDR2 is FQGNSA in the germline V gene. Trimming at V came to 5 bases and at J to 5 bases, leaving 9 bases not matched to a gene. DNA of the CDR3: TGTGCCAGCAGCCCAACGACTAGCGGGAGTAGTGAGACCCAGTACTTC. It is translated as CASSPTTSGSSETQYF.

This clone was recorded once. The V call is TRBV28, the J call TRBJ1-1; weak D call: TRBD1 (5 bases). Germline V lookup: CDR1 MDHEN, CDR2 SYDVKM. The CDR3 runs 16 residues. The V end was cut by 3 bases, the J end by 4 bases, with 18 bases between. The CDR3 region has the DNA TGTGCCAGCAGTTTGTCTACGCCGCGGGGGGGCACTGAAGCTTTCTTT. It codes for CASSLSTPRGGTEAFF. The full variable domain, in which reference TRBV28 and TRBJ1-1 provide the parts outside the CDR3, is DVKVTQSSRYLVKRTGEKVFLECVQDMDHENMFWYRQDPGLGLRLIYFSYDVKMKEKGDIPEGYSVSREKKERFSLILESASTNQTSMYLCASSLSTPRGGTEAFFGQGTRLTVV.

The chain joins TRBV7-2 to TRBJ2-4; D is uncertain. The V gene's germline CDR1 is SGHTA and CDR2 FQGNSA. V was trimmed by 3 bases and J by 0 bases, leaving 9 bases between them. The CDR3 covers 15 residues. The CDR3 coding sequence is TGTGCCAGCAGCTTTCGGGTAATAGCCAAAAACATTCAGTACTTC. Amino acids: CASSFRVIAKNIQYF. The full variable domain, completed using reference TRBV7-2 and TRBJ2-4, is GAGVSQSPSNKVTEKGKDVELRCDPISGHTALYWYRQSLGQGLEFLIYFQGNSAPDKSGLPSDRFSAERTGGSVSTLTIQRTQQEDSAVYLCASSFRVIAKNIQYFGAGTRLSVL.

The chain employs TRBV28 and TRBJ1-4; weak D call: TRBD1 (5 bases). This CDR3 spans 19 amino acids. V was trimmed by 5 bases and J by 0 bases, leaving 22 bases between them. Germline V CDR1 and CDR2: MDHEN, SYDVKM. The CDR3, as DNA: TGTGCCAGCAGTCCGCAACCCGGGACTACAGCGGCAACTAATGAAAAACTGTTTTTT. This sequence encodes CASSPQPGTTAATNEKLFF. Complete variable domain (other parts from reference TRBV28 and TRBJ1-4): DVKVTQSSRYLVKRTGEKVFLECVQDMDHENMFWYRQDPGLGLRLIYFSYDVKMKEKGDIPEGYSVSREKKERFSLILESASTNQTSMYLCASSPQPGTTAATNEKLFFGSGTQLSVL.

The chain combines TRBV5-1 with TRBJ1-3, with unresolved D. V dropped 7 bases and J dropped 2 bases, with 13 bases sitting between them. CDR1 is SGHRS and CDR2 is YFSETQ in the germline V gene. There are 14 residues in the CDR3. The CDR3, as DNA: TGCGCCAGCCGCCCAGCGGGCGCTGGAAACACCATATATTTT. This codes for CASRPAGAGNTIYF.

This chain's CDR3 is CASSTGTSGTGELFF. The CDR3 DNA sequence: TGCGCCAGCAGCACCGGGACTAGCGGCACCGGGGAGCTGTTTTTT. The chain has TRBV5-1 and TRBJ2-2, with 11 bases identical to TRBD2. The junction had 3 bases not matched to a gene; V was cut back by 4 bases and J by 4 bases. Germline V gene sequence: CDR1 SGHRS, CDR2 YFSETQ. The CDR3 length is 15 residues. The whole variable domain, remainder taken from reference TRBV5-1 and TRBJ2-2, is KAGVTQTPRYLIKTRGQQVTLSCSPISGHRSVSWYQQTPGQGLQFLFEYFSETQRNKGNFPGRFSGRQFSNSRSEMNVSTLELGDSALYLCASSTGTSGTGELFFGEGSRLTVL.

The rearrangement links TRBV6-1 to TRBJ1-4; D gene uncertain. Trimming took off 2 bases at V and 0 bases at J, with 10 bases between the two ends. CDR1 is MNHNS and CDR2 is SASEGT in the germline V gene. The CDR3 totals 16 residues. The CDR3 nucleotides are TGTGCCAGCAGTGAATACAGATATGCAACTAATGAAAAACTGTTTTTT. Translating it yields CASSEYRYATNEKLFF.

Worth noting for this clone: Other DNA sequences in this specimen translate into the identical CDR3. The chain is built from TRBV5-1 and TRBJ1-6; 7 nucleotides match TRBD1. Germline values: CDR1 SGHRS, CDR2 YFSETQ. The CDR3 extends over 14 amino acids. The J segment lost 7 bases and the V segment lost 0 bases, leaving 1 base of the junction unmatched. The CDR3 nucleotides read TGCGCCAGCAGCTTGGGACAGGGCAATTCACCCCTCCACTTT. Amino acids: CASSLGQGNSPLHF.

CDR3 DNA sequence: TGTGCCAGCACCCCGAGTGGACTAGCTAAGGATGAGCAGTTCTTC. This encodes CASTPSGLAKDEQFF. The rearrangement joins TRBV28 to TRBJ2-1, with 8 bases that match TRBD2. V lost 7 bases, J lost 8 bases, and 13 bases stayed unmatched. The germline gives CDR1 MDHEN, CDR2 SYDVKM. This CDR3 spans 15 amino acids.

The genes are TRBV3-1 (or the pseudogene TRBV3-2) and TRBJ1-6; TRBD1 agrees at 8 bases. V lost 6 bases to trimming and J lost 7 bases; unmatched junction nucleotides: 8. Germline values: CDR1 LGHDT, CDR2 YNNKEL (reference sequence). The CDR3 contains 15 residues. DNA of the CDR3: TGTGCCAGCAGGGCCGGGACAGGAATCAATTCACCCCTCCACTTT. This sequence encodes CASRAGTGINSPLHF.

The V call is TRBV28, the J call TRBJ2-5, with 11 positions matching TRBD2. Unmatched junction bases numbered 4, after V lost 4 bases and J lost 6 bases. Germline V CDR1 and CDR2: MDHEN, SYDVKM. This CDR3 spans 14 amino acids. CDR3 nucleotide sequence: TGTGCCAGCAGTTCCCCTAGCGGGAGGAAGACCCAGTACTTC. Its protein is CASSSPSGRKTQYF. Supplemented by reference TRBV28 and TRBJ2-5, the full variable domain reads DVKVTQSSRYLVKRTGEKVFLECVQDMDHENMFWYRQDPGLGLRLIYFSYDVKMKEKGDIPEGYSVSREKKERFSLILESASTNQTSMYLCASSSPSGRKTQYFGPGTRLLVL.

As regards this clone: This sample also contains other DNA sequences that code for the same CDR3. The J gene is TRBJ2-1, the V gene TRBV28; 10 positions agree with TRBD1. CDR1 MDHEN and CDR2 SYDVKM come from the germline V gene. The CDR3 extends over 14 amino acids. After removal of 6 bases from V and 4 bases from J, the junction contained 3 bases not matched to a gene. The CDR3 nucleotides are TGTGCCAGCAGACGGACAGGGGGATACAATGAGCAGTTCTTC. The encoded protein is CASRRTGGYNEQFF.

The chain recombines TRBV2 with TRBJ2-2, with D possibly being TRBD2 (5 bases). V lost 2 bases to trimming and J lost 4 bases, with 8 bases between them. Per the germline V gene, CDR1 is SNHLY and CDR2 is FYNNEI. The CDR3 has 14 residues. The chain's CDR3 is CASSESGLTGELFF. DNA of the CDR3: TGTGCCAGCAGTGAAAGCGGACTCACCGGGGAGCTGTTTTTT. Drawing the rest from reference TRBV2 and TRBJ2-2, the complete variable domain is EPEVTQTPSHQVTQMGQEVILRCVPISNHLYFYWYRQILGQKVEFLVSFYNNEISEKSEIFDDQFSVERPDGSNFTLKIRSTKLEDSAMYFCASSESGLTGELFFGEGSRLTVL.

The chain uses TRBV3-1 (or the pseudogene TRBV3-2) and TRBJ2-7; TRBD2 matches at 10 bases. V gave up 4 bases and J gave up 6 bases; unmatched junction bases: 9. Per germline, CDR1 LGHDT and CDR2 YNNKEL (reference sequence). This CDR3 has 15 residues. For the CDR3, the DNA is TGTGCCAGCAGCCCTCTGGCTAGCGGGAGTACCGAGCAGTACTTC. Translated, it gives CASSPLASGSTEQYF.

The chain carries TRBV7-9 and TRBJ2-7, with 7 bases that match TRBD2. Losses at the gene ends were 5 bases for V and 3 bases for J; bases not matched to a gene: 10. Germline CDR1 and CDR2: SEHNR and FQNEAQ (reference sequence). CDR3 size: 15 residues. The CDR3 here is CASSSTGTTNYEQYF. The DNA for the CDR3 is TGTGCCAGCAGCAGTACCGGGACTACGAACTACGAGCAGTACTTC. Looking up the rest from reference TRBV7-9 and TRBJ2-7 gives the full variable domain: DTGVSQNPRHKITKRGQNVTFRCDPISEHNRLYWYRQTLGQGPEFLTYFQNEAQLEKSRLLSDRFSAERPKGSFSTLEIQRTEQGDSAMYLCASSSTGTTNYEQYFGPGTRLTVT.

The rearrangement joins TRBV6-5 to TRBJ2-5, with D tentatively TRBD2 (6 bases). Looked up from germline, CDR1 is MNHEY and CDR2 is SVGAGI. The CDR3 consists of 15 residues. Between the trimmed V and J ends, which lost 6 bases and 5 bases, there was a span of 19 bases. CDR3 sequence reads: CASSPLGAGGETQYF. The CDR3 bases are TGTGCCAGCAGCCCCCTTGGAGCGGGCGGCGAGACCCAGTACTTC.

This CDR3 is CASSDQGFLKTQYF. The CDR3 DNA reads as TGTGCCAGCAGTGATCAGGGGTTTTTGAAGACCCAGTACTTC. The rearrangement joins TRBV6-1 to TRBJ2-5; tentative D call: TRBD1 (6 bases). Germline V gene data show CDR1 as MNHNS and CDR2 as SASEGT. This CDR3 region has 14 residues. Between the trimmed V and J ends, which lost 3 bases and 6 bases, there was a span of 14 bases.